This TCR beta chain is drawn from a study of control samples from healthy donors and cancer patients. Assay: immunoSEQ multiplex PCR; the TCRdb copy retains only in-frame clones and omits some. The data contain under 140,000 clones, approximately 90% of them seen just once; the ten biggest clones take up roughly 4%. Germline CDR1 and CDR2: SNHLY and FYNNEI. Between the trimmed V and J ends, which lost 5 bases and 6 bases, there was a span of 8 bases. The length of the CDR3 is 11 residues. This clonotype originated in a woman aged 55-69 years with lung cancer. The source material was PBMCs. The V and J genes are TRBV2 and TRBJ2-7; D uncertain. As DNA, the CDR3 is TGTGCCAGCAGTTCAGATTCCGAGCAGTACTTC. It yields the protein CASSSDSEQYF.